The 26 T cell receptor beta chains below all came from one sample that was sequenced in a study of T cell clones after liver transplantation. Repertoires were generated with immunoSEQ multiplex PCR, while TCRdb's copy carries only in-frame clones and drops some. The sample includes fewer than 25,000 clones, around 90% of them seen just once. The material was CD8+ T cells from blood, obtained before liver transplant. The receptors were sampled from a human donor who received a liver transplant.

V usage is TRBV6-5 and J usage is TRBJ2-7; D not certain. The CDR3 length is 15 residues. The V gene's germline CDR1 is MNHEY and CDR2 SVGAGI. Trimming pared 6 bases from V and 2 bases from J, leaving 17 bases between. The CDR3 nucleotides read TGTGCCAGCAGGCCCGGAGTGAATCCCGCCTACGAGCAGTACTTC. It translates to CASRPGVNPAYEQYF.

V and J are TRBV27 and TRBJ1-1; perhaps TRBD1 as D (5 bases). V was cut by 2 bases and J by 3 bases, with 13 bases left in between. The CDR3 is made up of 15 amino acids. CDR1 is MNHEY and CDR2 is SMNVEV in the germline V gene (reference sequence). The CDR3 region has the DNA TGTGCCAGCAGTTTACCCGGGGACCCACACACTGAAGCTTTCTTT. Amino acid sequence: CASSLPGDPHTEAFF.

This chain joins TRBV28 and TRBJ1-1; no clear D. This CDR3 comprises 15 residues. V was shortened by 5 bases and J by 6 bases, with 19 bases between the two germline ends. CDR1 and CDR2 (germline): MDHEN, SYDVKM. The CDR3 here is CASSPLSTTVPEAFF. The CDR3 bases are TGTGCCAGCAGTCCCTTATCGACGACGGTCCCTGAAGCTTTCTTT. The full variable domain, completed using reference TRBV28 and TRBJ1-1, is DVKVTQSSRYLVKRTGEKVFLECVQDMDHENMFWYRQDPGLGLRLIYFSYDVKMKEKGDIPEGYSVSREKKERFSLILESASTNQTSMYLCASSPLSTTVPEAFFGQGTRLTVV.

J is TRBJ2-5 and V is TRBV27, with a weak D call TRBD1 (6 bases). This CDR3 spans 15 amino acids. The ends were cut back, 0 bases at V and 1 base at J, with 9 bases in the middle. Germline CDR1 and CDR2: MNHEY and SMNVEV (reference sequence). CDR3 amino acids: CASSLSGHIQETQYF. In DNA, the CDR3 is TGTGCCAGCAGTTTATCGGGACACATCCAAGAGACCCAGTACTTC.

V and J are TRBV10-2 and TRBJ2-7, with 13 nucleotides matching TRBD2. Germline V CDR1 and CDR2: WSHSY, SAAADI. Losses at the gene ends were 10 bases for V and 6 bases for J; bases not matched to a gene: 9. This CDR3 is built from 14 residues. CDR3 DNA: TGCGCCACCAAACTAGCGGGAGGGTCGGGCGAGCAGTACTTC. Translated: CATKLAGGSGEQYF.

The gene calls are TRBV6-6 and TRBJ2-7; D is perhaps TRBD1 (5 bases). The V end was cut by 0 bases, the J end by 2 bases, with 8 bases between. CDR1 and CDR2 from the germline V gene are MNHNY and SVGAGI (reference sequence). The CDR3 is 14 residues long. Here the CDR3 DNA reads TGTGCCAGCAGTTACTCGGCAGGGACCTACGAGCAGTACTTC. Protein product: CASSYSAGTYEQYF.

J is TRBJ2-1 and V is TRBV27, with TRBD2 matching 13 bases. V dropped 7 bases and J dropped 0; count of bases not matched to a gene: 6. The CDR3 length is 17 residues. Germline V gene sequence: CDR1 MNHEY, CDR2 SMNVEV (reference sequence). The CDR3 loop reads CASIGLAGALSYNEQFF. Written as DNA, the CDR3 is TGTGCCAGCATCGGACTAGCGGGAGCCCTCTCCTACAATGAGCAGTTCTTC.

The CDR3 here is CASSLVVIAAVGANVLTF. The CDR3 region has the DNA TGTGCCAGCAGCTTAGTCGTAATAGCAGCGGTTGGGGCCAACGTCCTGACTTTC. The chain joins TRBV7-9 to TRBJ2-6; possible D gene TRBD2, 5 bases. CDR1 is SEHNR and CDR2 is FQNEAQ in the germline V gene (reference sequence). CDR3 size: 18 residues. V dropped 1 base and J dropped 3 bases, with 16 bases sitting between them.

This clone is labeled as medium-sized. This CDR3 reads CASSPDQRWASGNTIYF. DNA for the CDR3: TGTGCCAGCAGTCCAGACCAGAGGTGGGCCTCTGGAAACACCATATATTTT. The chain combines TRBV2 with TRBJ1-3, with D unclear. The CDR3 consists of 17 residues. V dropped 5 bases and J dropped 0 bases, with 17 bases sitting between them. Germline V lookup: CDR1 SNHLY, CDR2 FYNNEI.

J is TRBJ2-1 and V is TRBV14; D uncertain. V shed 10 bases and J shed 10 bases, with 20 bases lying between them. The CDR3 totals 13 residues. The germline gives CDR1 SGHDN, CDR2 FVKESK. This CDR3 reads CATSSTLLGEQFF. CDR3 in DNA: TGTGCCACCTCATCGACTCTGCTCGGAGAGCAGTTCTTC. Full variable domain (missing parts from reference TRBV14 and TRBJ2-1): EAGVTQFPSHSVIEKGQTVTLRCDPISGHDNLYWYRRVMGKEIKFLLHFVKESKQDESGMPNNRFLAERTGGTYSTLKVQPAELEDSGVYFCATSSTLLGEQFFGPGTRLTVL.

The chain recombines TRBV28 with TRBJ2-1, with 7 bases fitting TRBD1. CDR1 is MDHEN, CDR2 SYDVKM, per germline. The CDR3 runs to 13 residues. Trimming removed 5 bases from V and 8 bases from J; junction bases left unmatched: 6. The CDR3 protein is CASSPRQGYEQFF. The CDR3 DNA sequence: TGTGCCAGCAGTCCCCGACAGGGATATGAGCAGTTCTTC.

This chain joins TRBV4-3 and TRBJ2-7; 10 positions match TRBD1. Germline V gene data show CDR1 as LGHNA and CDR2 as YSLEER. The CDR3 loop spans 18 amino acids. The junction had 13 bases not matched to a gene; V was cut back by 2 bases and J by 3 bases. The CDR3 DNA follows: TGCGCCAGCAGCCAATCCCGGGACAGGGGCCGAGGGCACTACGAGCAGTACTTC. Protein: CASSQSRDRGRGHYEQYF.

The chain recombines TRBV2 with TRBJ2-1, with a weak D call TRBD1 (6 bases). CDR3 length: 16 residues. Germline V CDR1 and CDR2: SNHLY, FYNNEI. Between the trimmed V and J ends, which lost 4 bases and 0 bases, there was a span of 13 bases. The CDR3 DNA reads as TGTGCCAGCAGTGGGGAAGGACAGAGCTCCTACAATGAGCAGTTCTTC. Translated, it gives CASSGEGQSSYNEQFF. The complete variable domain, with remaining parts taken from reference TRBV2 and TRBJ2-1, reads EPEVTQTPSHQVTQMGQEVILRCVPISNHLYFYWYRQILGQKVEFLVSFYNNEISEKSEIFDDQFSVERPDGSNFTLKIRSTKLEDSAMYFCASSGEGQSSYNEQFFGPGTRLTVL.

This chain joins TRBV5-6 and TRBJ1-2; D may be TRBD1 (5 bases). The germline V and J ends were trimmed by 5 bases and 4 bases, with 18 bases remaining between them. Germline values: CDR1 SGHDT, CDR2 YYEEEE. The CDR3 spans 15 residues. The CDR3 loop reads CASRPWGGPAYGYTF. The CDR3 nucleotides read TGTGCCAGCAGGCCCTGGGGCGGCCCAGCCTATGGCTACACCTTC.

The chain links TRBV2 to TRBJ1-3, with D hard to call. Germline CDR1 reads SNHLY; CDR2 reads FYNNEI. There are 16 residues in the CDR3. V was trimmed by 10 bases and J by 0 bases, leaving 19 bases between them. DNA for the CDR3: TGTGCCACTTTTGTCACAGCGACTTACTCTGGAAACACCATATATTTT. Its protein product is CATFVTATYSGNTIYF.

This clone was detected only once. V is TRBV2 and J is TRBJ1-1; TRBD1 agrees at 10 bases. CDR1 SNHLY and CDR2 FYNNEI come from the germline V gene. The CDR3 is 14 amino acids. V lost 7 bases to trimming and J lost 4 bases; unmatched junction nucleotides: 6. CDR3 residues: CASIWTGGSTEAFF. The CDR3 coding sequence is TGTGCCAGCATTTGGACAGGGGGTAGCACTGAAGCTTTCTTT.

V is TRBV5-4 and J is TRBJ2-1; D may be TRBD1 or TRBD2 (6 bases each). The germline V gene has CDR1 SGHNT and CDR2 YYREEE (reference sequence). The CDR3 loop spans 15 amino acids. With 0 bases removed from V and 10 bases from J, the gap between germline ends came to 17 bases. The CDR3 protein is CASSLGRGSKWEQFF. The DNA for the CDR3 is TGTGCCAGCAGCTTGGGGAGGGGGAGTAAGTGGGAGCAGTTCTTC.

The chain joins TRBV2 to TRBJ2-1; 8 bases map to TRBD2. Germline CDR1 SNHLY, CDR2 FYNNEI. The CDR3 has 16 residues. The ends lost 7 bases at V and 7 bases at J; junction bases unmatched: 15. The chain's CDR3 is CASNFPGRAIDNEQFF. CDR3 DNA: TGTGCCAGCAACTTTCCCGGGAGGGCCATTGATAATGAGCAGTTCTTC.

This clone was detected a few times. The chain combines TRBV28 with TRBJ1-1; D unclear. Germline V CDR1 and CDR2: MDHEN, SYDVKM. Trimming removed 3 bases at V and 4 bases at J, with 12 bases between. The CDR3 length is 14 residues. CDR3 nucleotides: TGTGCCAGCAGTTTCCCCCCGGCGGGCACTGAAGCTTTCTTT. Its translation: CASSFPPAGTEAFF.

This clone is labeled as medium-sized. V and J are TRBV5-6 and TRBJ2-7; 8 positions agree with TRBD2. The CDR3 is 15 residues long. Per the germline V gene, CDR1 is SGHDT and CDR2 is YYEEEE. V dropped 4 bases and J dropped 3; count of bases not matched to a gene: 9. The CDR3 DNA follows: TGTGCCAGCAGCGCCGGGGGGAGCGGGAGCTACGAGCAGTACTTC. Translation gives CASSAGGSGSYEQYF.

CDR3 nucleotide sequence: TGTGCCAGCAGCTCGACCCGACCTGAAGCTTTCTTT. Translated: CASSSTRPEAFF. V gene TRBV7-9 combines with J gene TRBJ1-1; D ambiguous. Germline loops: CDR1 SEHNR, CDR2 FQNEAQ (reference sequence). CDR3 length: 12 residues. V was shortened by 4 bases and J by 6 bases, with 9 bases between the two germline ends.

This chain uses TRBV6-4 with TRBJ2-1; D not certain. V shed 5 bases and J shed 4 bases, with 9 bases lying between them. The CDR3 covers 13 residues. Germline assignment: CDR1 MRHNA and CDR2 SNTAGT. The DNA of the CDR3 is TGTGCCAGCAGTCATGACATATACAATGAGCAGTTCTTC. Protein product: CASSHDIYNEQFF.

This clone was observed a single time. V usage is TRBV28 and J usage is TRBJ1-2; 8 bases are a match to TRBD1. The V segment lost 5 bases and the J segment 4 bases; nucleotides outside the gene matches: 9. The CDR3 is 15 amino acids. Germline loops: CDR1 MDHEN, CDR2 SYDVKM. This CDR3 is CASSPRTGLSYGYTF. The CDR3 region has the DNA TGTGCCAGCAGTCCTAGGACAGGGTTGAGCTATGGCTACACCTTC.

This chain uses TRBV28 with TRBJ2-7; 8 bases line up with TRBD2. V shed 3 bases, J shed 6 bases, and the junction held 7 bases outside the gene matches. The CDR3 length is 14 residues. Per the germline V gene, CDR1 is MDHEN and CDR2 is SYDVKM. The CDR3 loop reads CASSFPGGLSEQYF. In DNA, the CDR3 is TGTGCCAGCAGTTTCCCGGGAGGGTTAAGCGAGCAGTACTTC.

The CDR3 region has the DNA TGTGCCAGCAGTTTAGGCAGGGTTTACGAGCAGTACTTC. Translation gives CASSLGRVYEQYF. The chain combines TRBV28 with TRBJ2-7; D is perhaps TRBD1 (5 bases). CDR1 MDHEN and CDR2 SYDVKM come from the germline V gene. The CDR3 has 13 amino acids. V gave up 2 bases and J gave up 4 bases, with 9 bases separating them.

The chain uses TRBV11-2 and TRBJ2-3, with TRBD1 as a possible D gene (6 bases). V was trimmed by 5 bases and J by 0 bases, leaving 12 bases between them. Germline V gene sequence: CDR1 SGHAT, CDR2 FQNNGV. This CDR3 is 15 amino acids long. The CDR3 reads CASSPGARSTDTQYF. In DNA, the CDR3 is TGTGCCAGCAGCCCAGGGGCTCGGAGCACAGATACGCAGTATTTT.